This TCR beta chain was found in a study of blood T cells in healthy people across ages. V lost 7 bases and J lost 1, with 13 bases in between. The CDR3 has 14 amino acids. Per the germline V gene, CDR1 is SQVTM and CDR2 is ANQGSEA. It was with a sample-barcoded 5' primer and a J-beta primer mix that a second PCR of about 6 to 12 cycles was run. MiXCR, run by TCRdb on the 5' RACE reads, gives a single entry per CDR3 protein. The sample records 920,000 or so distinct CDR3 sequences, 40% to 45% being singletons. The sequenced sample consisted of blood. The clonotype comes from a woman aged 60-75 years in good health. The chain carries TRBV29-1 and TRBJ2-2, with D unclear. CDR3: CSARIGGNTGELFF. The CDR3 coding sequence is TGCAGCGCCCGGATCGGCGGGAACACCGGGGAGCTGTTTTTT.